The clone carrying this TCR beta chain was observed once. The data stem from a study of T cell changes during pregnancy in multiple sclerosis. Generated by immunoSEQ multiplex PCR, the TCRdb table keeps only in-frame clones and is missing some. Among fewer than 85,000 clones listed, 92% were seen once. The germline V gene encodes CDR1 MNHNS and CDR2 SASEGT. CDR3 size: 16 residues. J lost 2 bases, V lost 1 base, and 6 bases had no gene match. The chain carries TRBV6-1 and TRBJ2-7, with 9 bases fitting TRBD2. The specimen was peripheral blood, collected in the first trimester of pregnancy. This clonotype was obtained from a female donor in good health, enrolled as a control in a pregnancy study. Written as DNA, the CDR3 is TGTGCCAGCAGTGAAGTGTTAGCGGGAGAAACCTACGAGCAGTACTTC. This gives the protein CASSEVLAGETYEQYF.